This TCR beta chain appears in the sequencing data of a study of regulatory T cells in long-lasting Graves disease. Study details: The term persistent Graves' disease signified upward of 5 years on antithyroid drugs with positive TSH receptor antibodies.

Libraries of TCR beta came from iRepertoire HTBI primers plus Arm-PCR of CDR3 regions. Each CDR3 protein gets one entry after TCRdb re-called the multiplex PCR reads with MiXCR. The sample consists of about 300,000 distinct CDR3 sequences, roughly a fifth of them appearing once. Time point indicated: persistent/refractory GD, antithyroid drugs over 5 years with positive TRAb. From RNA extracted from PBMCs, the TCR library was made. Germline CDR1 and CDR2: SGHRS and YFSETQ. The CDR3 has 14 residues. Trimming at V came to 1 base and at J to 4 bases, leaving 3 bases not matched to a gene. The chain couples TRBV5-1 to TRBJ2-5, with 8 bases matching TRBD1. The clonotype was recovered from a female donor with Graves disease. Sequencing was performed on peripheral blood mononuclear cells (PBMCs), taken when the disease was refractory, from a patient treated with antithyroid drugs. The CDR3 protein is CASSLWTGRETQYF. The CDR3 DNA is TGCGCCAGCAGCTTGTGGACAGGGAGAGAGACCCAGTACTTC.